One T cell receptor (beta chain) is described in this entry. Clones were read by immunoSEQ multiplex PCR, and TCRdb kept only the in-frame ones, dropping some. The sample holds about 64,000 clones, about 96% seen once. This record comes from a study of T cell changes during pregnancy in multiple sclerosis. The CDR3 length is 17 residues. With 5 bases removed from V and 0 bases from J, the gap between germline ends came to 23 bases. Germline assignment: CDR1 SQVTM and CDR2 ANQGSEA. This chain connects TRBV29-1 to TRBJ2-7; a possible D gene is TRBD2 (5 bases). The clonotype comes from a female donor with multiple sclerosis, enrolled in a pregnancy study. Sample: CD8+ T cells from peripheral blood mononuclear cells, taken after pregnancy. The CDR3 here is CSVSGWTPSGNSYEQYF. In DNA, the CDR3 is TGCAGCGTTAGTGGATGGACTCCCAGCGGAAACTCCTACGAGCAGTACTTC.